This T cell receptor (beta chain) emerged from a study of shared clonotypes between healthy human individuals. Study in general: The study used three CD4 naive, three CD4 memory, two CD8 naive and one CD8 memory plate per donor. Study-wide results and limits: Lower generation probabilities were found for non-shared clonotypes than for those shared by all four donors. Sampling involved blood alone; tissue repertoires likely differ.

Data came from immunoSEQ multiplex PCR; TCRdb stores just in-frame clones and leaves some out. The table shows some 2,500,000 clones, with under 95% occurring only once. CDR1 and CDR2 (germline): SGDLS, YYNGEE. The germline V and J ends were trimmed by 0 bases and 7 bases, with 7 bases remaining between them. The CDR3 sequence is 13 residues long. Worth noting for this clone: The target antigen is unknown. Other DNA variants within this sample encode the same CDR3.

Caucasian adults residing in Nashville, Tennessee made up all the donors. The receptor was isolated from a man between 18 and 29 years old in good health. Some clones in this sample may be carry-over from other donors' samples. The chain carries TRBV9 and TRBJ2-2, with a possible D match to TRBD2 (5 bases). Sequenced input: naive CD4+ T cells from PBMCs. As for subset: CD45RA+ positively selected. DNA of the CDR3: TGTGCCAGCAGCGTAGTAGGGAGCGGGGAGCTGTTTTTT. This gives the protein CASSVVGSGELFF. Full variable domain (missing parts from reference TRBV9 and TRBJ2-2): DSGVTQTPKHLITATGQRVTLRCSPRSGDLSVYWYQQSLDQGLQFLIQYYNGEERAKGNILERFSAQQFPDLHSELNLSSLELGDSALYFCASSVVGSGELFFGEGSRLTVL.